The 9 T cell receptor beta chains presented below share a single source sample, sequenced in a study of T cell responses to AZD1222 COVID-19 vaccine. Measured with immunoSEQ multiplex PCR; TCRdb has only the in-frame clones, and not every one. The sample carries under 130,000 clones, roughly nine tenths recorded once. The material sequenced was peripheral blood, taken on day 0 of AZD1222 vaccination. The receptors were gathered from an adult in good health.

This clone was found once. The chain links TRBV7-2 to TRBJ2-7, with D perhaps given as TRBD1 or TRBD2 (6 bases each). The CDR3 is 13 amino acids. The germline CDR1 and CDR2 sequences are SGHTA and FQGNSA. V lost 7 bases to trimming and J lost 3 bases, with 13 bases between them. The CDR3 sequence is CASTVGGIYEQYF. The DNA of the CDR3 is TGTGCCAGCACCGTAGGGGGGATCTACGAGCAGTACTTC.

Comment on this clone: Different DNA sequences within this sample yield the same CDR3. The chain recombines TRBV18 with TRBJ2-3, with no clear D. Trimming cost V 3 bases and J 6 bases, with 7 bases left between them. The CDR3 is 12 residues long. Germline CDR1 KGHSH, CDR2 LQKENI. In DNA form, the CDR3 reads TGTGCCAGCTCACCTTTGGCGGATACGCAGTATTTT. Protein sequence: CASSPLADTQYF.

Details on this clone: The identical CDR3 is also encoded by other nucleotide sequences in the sample. This chain connects TRBV19 to TRBJ1-2; D call uncertain. V was shortened by 2 bases and J by 6 bases, with 16 bases between the two germline ends. From germline, CDR1 is LNHDA and CDR2 SQIVND (reference sequence). The CDR3 is 15 residues long. This chain's CDR3 is CASSIMTGELDGYTF. In DNA form, the CDR3 reads TGTGCCAGTAGTATAATGACTGGGGAATTAGATGGCTACACCTTC.

The rearrangement joins TRBV5-1 to TRBJ2-5; D is unclear. Germline V gives CDR1 SGHRS, CDR2 YFSETQ. This CDR3 comprises 14 residues. Deletions cut 0 bases from V and 1 base from J, with 7 bases between. The CDR3, as DNA: TGCGCCAGCAGCTTGGCTGGGATCCAAGAGACCCAGTACTTC. Translating it yields CASSLAGIQETQYF. Variable domain in full (rest from reference TRBV5-1 and TRBJ2-5): KAGVTQTPRYLIKTRGQQVTLSCSPISGHRSVSWYQQTPGQGLQFLFEYFSETQRNKGNFPGRFSGRQFSNSRSEMNVSTLELGDSALYLCASSLAGIQETQYFGPGTRLLVL.

V gene TRBV3-1 (or the pseudogene TRBV3-2) combines with J gene TRBJ1-3; maybe TRBD1 (6 bases). The CDR3 has 14 residues. CDR1 is LGHDT and CDR2 is YNNKEL in the germline V gene (reference sequence). The germline V and J ends were trimmed by 2 bases and 8 bases, with 13 bases remaining between them. CDR3 nucleotides: TGTGCCAGCAGCCAAAGGCGGGGGCGGGACACCATATATTTT. Translating gives CASSQRRGRDTIYF.

This chain uses TRBV7-2 with TRBJ2-3; the match to TRBD2 covers 14 bases. V shed 5 bases and J 5 bases; nucleotides not matched to a gene: 6. The germline gives CDR1 SGHTA, CDR2 FQGNSA. The CDR3 covers 16 residues. CDR3 DNA sequence: TGTGCCAGCAGCCTCGGGACTAGCGGGAGTCAAGATACGCAGTATTTT. Translating gives CASSLGTSGSQDTQYF. Drawing the rest from reference TRBV7-2 and TRBJ2-3, the complete variable domain is GAGVSQSPSNKVTEKGKDVELRCDPISGHTALYWYRQSLGQGLEFLIYFQGNSAPDKSGLPSDRFSAERTGGSVSTLTIQRTQQEDSAVYLCASSLGTSGSQDTQYFGPGTRLTVL.

This clone was counted once. The chain joins TRBV18 to TRBJ1-1; possible D gene TRBD1, 5 bases. The CDR3 extends over 13 amino acids. The V end lost 6 bases, the J end lost 3 bases, and 11 bases lay between the germline ends. Germline V CDR1 and CDR2: KGHSH, LQKENI. CDR3 sequence reads: CASSHDRDTEAFF. The CDR3 DNA sequence: TGTGCCAGCTCTCACGACAGAGACACTGAAGCTTTCTTT.

The chain is built from TRBV11-2 and TRBJ2-7; the match to TRBD2 covers 7 bases. J was trimmed by 4 bases and V by 5 bases; bases with no gene match: 11. Germline assignment: CDR1 SGHAT and CDR2 FQNNGV. This CDR3 has 15 residues. The DNA for the CDR3 is TGTGCCAGCAGCGATAGCGGGTTTTTGGGATACGAGCAGTACTTC. Its translation: CASSDSGFLGYEQYF.

The J gene is TRBJ1-5, the V gene TRBV4-1, with 7 bases fitting TRBD1. V gave up 3 bases and J gave up 7 bases; unmatched junction bases: 12. Germline lookup yields CDR1 MGHRA and CDR2 YSYEKL. This CDR3 region has 16 residues. The CDR3, as DNA: TGCGCCAGCAGCCACGATCGGGACAGTAGAAACCAGCCCCAGCATTTT. Protein sequence: CASSHDRDSRNQPQHF.